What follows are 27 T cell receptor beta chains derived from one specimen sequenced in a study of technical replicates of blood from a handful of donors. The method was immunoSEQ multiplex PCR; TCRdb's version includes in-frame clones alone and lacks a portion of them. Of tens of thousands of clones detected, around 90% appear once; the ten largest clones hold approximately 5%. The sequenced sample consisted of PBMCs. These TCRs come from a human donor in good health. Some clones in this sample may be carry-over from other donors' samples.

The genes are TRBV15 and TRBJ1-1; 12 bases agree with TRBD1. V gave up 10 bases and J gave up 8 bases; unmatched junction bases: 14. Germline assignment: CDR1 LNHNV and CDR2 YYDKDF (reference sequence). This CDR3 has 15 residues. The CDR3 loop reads CASARSGQGAREAFF. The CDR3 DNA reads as TGTGCCAGCGCGCGATCGGGACAGGGGGCTAGGGAAGCTTTCTTT.

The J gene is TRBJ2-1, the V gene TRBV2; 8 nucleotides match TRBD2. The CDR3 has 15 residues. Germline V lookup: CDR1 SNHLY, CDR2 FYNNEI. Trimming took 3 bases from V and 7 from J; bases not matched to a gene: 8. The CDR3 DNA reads TGTGCCAGCAGTGAGACCGGGAGGGCCGGGAATGAGCAGTTCTTC. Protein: CASSETGRAGNEQFF.

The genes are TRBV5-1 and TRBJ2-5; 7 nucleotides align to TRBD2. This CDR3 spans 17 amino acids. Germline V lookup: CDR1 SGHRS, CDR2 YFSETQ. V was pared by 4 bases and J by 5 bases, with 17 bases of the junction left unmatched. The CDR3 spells CASSRLPRRAGVETQYF. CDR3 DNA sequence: TGCGCCAGCAGCCGACTCCCCCGGCGGGCGGGAGTGGAGACCCAGTACTTC. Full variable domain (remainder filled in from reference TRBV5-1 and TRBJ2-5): KAGVTQTPRYLIKTRGQQVTLSCSPISGHRSVSWYQQTPGQGLQFLFEYFSETQRNKGNFPGRFSGRQFSNSRSEMNVSTLELGDSALYLCASSRLPRRAGVETQYFGPGTRLLVL.

The CDR3 reads CASSLVQGEAFF. CDR3 sequence (DNA): TGCGCCAGCAGCTTGGTACAGGGTGAAGCTTTCTTT. V is TRBV5-1 and J is TRBJ1-1, with D perhaps matching TRBD1 (6 bases). Germline lookup yields CDR1 SGHRS and CDR2 YFSETQ. V was pared by 0 bases and J by 7 bases, with 7 bases between. The CDR3 length is 12 residues.

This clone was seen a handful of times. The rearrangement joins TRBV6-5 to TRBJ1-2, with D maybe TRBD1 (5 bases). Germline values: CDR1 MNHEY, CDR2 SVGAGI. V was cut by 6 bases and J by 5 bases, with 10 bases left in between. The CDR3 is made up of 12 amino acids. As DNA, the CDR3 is TGTGCCAGCAGCGACAGCGTTTATGGCTACACCTTC. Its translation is CASSDSVYGYTF.

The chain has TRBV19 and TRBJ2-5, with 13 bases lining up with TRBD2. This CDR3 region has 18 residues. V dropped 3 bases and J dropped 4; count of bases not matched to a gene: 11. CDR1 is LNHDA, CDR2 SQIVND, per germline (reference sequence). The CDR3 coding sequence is TGTGCCAGTAGTATCGCTGGCGGACTAGCGGGAGTCGGAGAGACCCAGTACTTC. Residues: CASSIAGGLAGVGETQYF.

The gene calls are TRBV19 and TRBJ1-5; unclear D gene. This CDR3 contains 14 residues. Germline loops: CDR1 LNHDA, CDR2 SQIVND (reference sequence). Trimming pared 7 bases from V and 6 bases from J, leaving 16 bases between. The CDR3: CASTRGGIGQPQHF. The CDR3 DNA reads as TGTGCCAGTACCCGGGGAGGGATCGGTCAGCCCCAGCATTTT. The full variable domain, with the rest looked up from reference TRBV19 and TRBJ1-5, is DGGITQSPKYLFRKEGQNVTLSCEQNLNHDAMYWYRQDPGQGLRLIYYSQIVNDFQKGDIAEGYSVSREKKESFPLTVTSAQKNPTAFYLCASTRGGIGQPQHFGDGTRLSIL.

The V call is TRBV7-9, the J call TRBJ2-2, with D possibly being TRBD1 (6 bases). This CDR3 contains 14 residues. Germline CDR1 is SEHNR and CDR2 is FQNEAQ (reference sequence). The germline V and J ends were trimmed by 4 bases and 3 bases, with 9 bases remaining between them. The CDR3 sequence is CASSSDSYTGELFF. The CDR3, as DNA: TGTGCCAGCAGCTCGGACAGCTACACCGGGGAGCTGTTTTTT.

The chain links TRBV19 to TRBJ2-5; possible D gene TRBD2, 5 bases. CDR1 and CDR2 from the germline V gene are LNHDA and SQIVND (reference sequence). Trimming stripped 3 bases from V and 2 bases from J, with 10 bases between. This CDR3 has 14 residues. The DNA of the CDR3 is TGTGCCAGTAGTATGGTAGGAGGTCAAGAGACCCAGTACTTC. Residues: CASSMVGGQETQYF. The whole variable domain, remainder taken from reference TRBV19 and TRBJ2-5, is DGGITQSPKYLFRKEGQNVTLSCEQNLNHDAMYWYRQDPGQGLRLIYYSQIVNDFQKGDIAEGYSVSREKKESFPLTVTSAQKNPTAFYLCASSMVGGQETQYFGPGTRLLVL.

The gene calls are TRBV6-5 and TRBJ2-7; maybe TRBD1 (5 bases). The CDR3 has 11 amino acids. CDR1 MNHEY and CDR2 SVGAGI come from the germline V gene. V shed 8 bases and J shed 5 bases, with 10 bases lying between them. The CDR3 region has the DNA TGTGCCAGCGCAGGGTGGAACGAGCAGTACTTC. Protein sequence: CASAGWNEQYF.

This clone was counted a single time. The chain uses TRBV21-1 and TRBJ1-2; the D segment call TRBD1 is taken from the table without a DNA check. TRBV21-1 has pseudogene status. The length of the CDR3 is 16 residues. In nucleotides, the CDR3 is TGTGCCAGCAGCAAAGGACAGGGAGATGCCGCGTATGGCTACACCTTC. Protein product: CASSKGQGDAAYGYTF.

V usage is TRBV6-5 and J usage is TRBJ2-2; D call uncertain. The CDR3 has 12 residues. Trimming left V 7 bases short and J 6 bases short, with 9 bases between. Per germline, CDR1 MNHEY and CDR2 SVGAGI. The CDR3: CASISRAGELFF. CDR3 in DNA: TGTGCCAGCATCAGCCGGGCCGGGGAGCTGTTTTTT.

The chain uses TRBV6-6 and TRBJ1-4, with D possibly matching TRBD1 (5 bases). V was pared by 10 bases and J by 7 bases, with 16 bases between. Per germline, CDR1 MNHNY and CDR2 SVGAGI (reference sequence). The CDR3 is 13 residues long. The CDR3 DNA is TGTGCCACGAAGGCCGGGGGGAGTGAAAAACTGTTTTTT. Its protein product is CATKAGGSEKLFF.

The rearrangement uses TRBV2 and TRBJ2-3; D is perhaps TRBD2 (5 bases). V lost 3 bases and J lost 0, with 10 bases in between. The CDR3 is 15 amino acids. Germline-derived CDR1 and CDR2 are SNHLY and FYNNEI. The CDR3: CASSDWRTSTDTQYF. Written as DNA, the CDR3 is TGTGCCAGCAGTGACTGGCGGACTAGCACAGATACGCAGTATTTT.

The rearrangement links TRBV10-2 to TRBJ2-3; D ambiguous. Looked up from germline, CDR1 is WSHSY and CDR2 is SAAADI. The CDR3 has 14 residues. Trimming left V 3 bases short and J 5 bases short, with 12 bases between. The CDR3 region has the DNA TGCGCCAGCAGTGACTCGCCACGCGGAGATACGCAGTATTTT. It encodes CASSDSPRGDTQYF.

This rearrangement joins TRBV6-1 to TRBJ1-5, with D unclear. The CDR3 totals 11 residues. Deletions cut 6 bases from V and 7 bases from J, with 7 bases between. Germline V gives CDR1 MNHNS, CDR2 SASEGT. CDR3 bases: TGTGCCAGCAGGAGTCAACAGCCCCAGCATTTT. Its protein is CASRSQQPQHF.

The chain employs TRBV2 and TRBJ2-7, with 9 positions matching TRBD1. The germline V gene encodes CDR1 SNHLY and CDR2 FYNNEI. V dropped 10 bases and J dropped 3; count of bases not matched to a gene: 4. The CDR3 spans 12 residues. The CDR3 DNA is TGTGCCATCCGGGACAGGGTCTACGAGCAGTACTTC. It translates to CAIRDRVYEQYF.

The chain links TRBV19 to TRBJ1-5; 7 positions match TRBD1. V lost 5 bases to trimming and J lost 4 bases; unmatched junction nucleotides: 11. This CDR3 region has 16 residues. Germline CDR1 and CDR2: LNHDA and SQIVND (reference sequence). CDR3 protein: CASSETSRTGNQPQHF. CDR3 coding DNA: TGTGCCAGTAGTGAAACAAGTAGGACAGGTAATCAGCCCCAGCATTTT.

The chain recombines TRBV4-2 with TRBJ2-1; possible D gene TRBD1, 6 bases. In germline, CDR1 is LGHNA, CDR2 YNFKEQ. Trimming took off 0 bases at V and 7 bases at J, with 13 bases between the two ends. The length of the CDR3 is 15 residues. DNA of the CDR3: TGTGCCAGCAGCCAAGATCGGCAGGGGTGGAATGAGCAGTTCTTC. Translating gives CASSQDRQGWNEQFF.

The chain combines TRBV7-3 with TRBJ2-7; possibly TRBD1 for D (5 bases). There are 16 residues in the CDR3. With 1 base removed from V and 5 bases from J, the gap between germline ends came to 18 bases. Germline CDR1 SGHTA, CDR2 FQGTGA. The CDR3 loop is CASSLKGHSSPHEQYF. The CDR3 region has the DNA TGTGCCAGCAGCTTAAAAGGACACTCAAGCCCCCACGAGCAGTACTTC.

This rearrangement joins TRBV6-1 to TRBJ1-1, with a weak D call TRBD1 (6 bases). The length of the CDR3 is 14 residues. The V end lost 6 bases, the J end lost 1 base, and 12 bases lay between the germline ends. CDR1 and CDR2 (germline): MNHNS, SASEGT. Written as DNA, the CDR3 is TGTGCCAGCAGGCTTACAGGGCAGAACACTGAAGCTTTCTTT. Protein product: CASRLTGQNTEAFF.

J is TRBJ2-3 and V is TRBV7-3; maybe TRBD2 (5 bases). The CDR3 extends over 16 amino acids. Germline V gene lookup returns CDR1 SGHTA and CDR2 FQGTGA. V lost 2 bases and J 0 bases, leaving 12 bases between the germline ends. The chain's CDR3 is CASSLSGRASTDTQYF. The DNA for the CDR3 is TGTGCCAGCAGCTTATCGGGGAGAGCTAGCACAGATACGCAGTATTTT.

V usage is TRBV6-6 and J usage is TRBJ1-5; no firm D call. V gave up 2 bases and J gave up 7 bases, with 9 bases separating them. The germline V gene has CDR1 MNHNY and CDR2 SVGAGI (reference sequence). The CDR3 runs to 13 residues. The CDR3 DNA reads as TGTGCCAGCAGTTACGAGGGATTACAGCCCCAGCATTTT. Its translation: CASSYEGLQPQHF.

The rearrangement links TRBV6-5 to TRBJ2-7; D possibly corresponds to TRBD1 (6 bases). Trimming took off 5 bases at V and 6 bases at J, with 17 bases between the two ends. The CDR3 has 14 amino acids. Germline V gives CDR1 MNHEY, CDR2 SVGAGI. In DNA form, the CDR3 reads TGTGCCAGCAGTAGTCGGGCAGGGGTGGGCGAGCAGTACTTC. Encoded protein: CASSSRAGVGEQYF.

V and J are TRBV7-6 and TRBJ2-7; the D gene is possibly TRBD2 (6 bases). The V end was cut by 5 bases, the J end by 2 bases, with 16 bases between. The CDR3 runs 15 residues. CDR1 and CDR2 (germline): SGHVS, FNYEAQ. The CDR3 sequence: CASSPTRGGTYEQYF. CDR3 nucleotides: TGTGCCAGCAGCCCGACGCGGGGAGGAACCTACGAGCAGTACTTC.

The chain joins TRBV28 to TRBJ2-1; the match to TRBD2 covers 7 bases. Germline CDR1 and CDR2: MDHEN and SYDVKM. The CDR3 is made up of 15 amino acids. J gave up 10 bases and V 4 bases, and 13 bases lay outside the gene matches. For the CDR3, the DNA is TGTGCCAGCAGTTCCGGGACTATGTCCGACTGGGAGCAGTTCTTC. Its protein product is CASSSGTMSDWEQFF.

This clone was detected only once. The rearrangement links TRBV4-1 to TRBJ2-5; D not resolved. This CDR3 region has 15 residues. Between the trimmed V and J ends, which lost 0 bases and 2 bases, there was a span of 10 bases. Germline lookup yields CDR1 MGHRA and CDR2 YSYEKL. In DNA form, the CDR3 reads TGCGCCAGCAGCCAAGATCTTTGGCCGCAAGAGACCCAGTACTTC. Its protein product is CASSQDLWPQETQYF.